This T cell receptor beta chain emerged from a study of response to subunit inactivated influenza vaccine (dated by TCRdb to between 2017 and 2018). Regarding the study in general: To follow how T cells responded to a trivalent subunit inactivated influenza vaccine, the researchers relied on deep quantitative profiling of the T cell receptor repertoire.

The CDR3 covers 12 residues, taking in both the cysteine and the phenylalanine. Of all the DNA, just the CDR3 is kept, 36 bases in frame from base 1. CDR1 and CDR2 are read off the germline V gene (reference sequence) as LGHDT and YNNKEL. V is shortened by 0 bases, J by 7 bases, and the region joining them spans 6 bases. This clonotype has more than one count but fewer than ten. The clone's antigen remains unknown. Within one base of it there is no much larger clone, and no base qualities were kept. The paper's findings and limits, for the study overall: It was suggested by the authors that each seasonal influenza vaccination may recruit only a limited number of new T cells.

Libraries were made using RT-PCR. TCRdb shows the sequencer as Illumina HiSeq 2500. TCRdb ran its own pipeline on the public reads, namely fastp trimming at Q25 and MiXCR clone calling, and kept in-frame beta chains. Each CDR3 protein gets just one entry, which takes the most common genes and DNA from the rows behind it. Across this sample there are roughly 700,000 distinct CDR3 sequences, with around 14% seen only once. Of the sample, around 6.5% falls within the top ten clones. Sample: PBMCs from blood, taken 14 to 15 days before vaccination. Here the chain combines TRBV3-1 and TRBJ1-1, with the D gene uncertain. This clonotype was obtained from a man between 45 and 60 years old who received an inactivated influenza vaccine. Donor details come from another sample of the same person, matched by shared clones. The CDR3 has the sequence CASSQELGEAFF. DNA sequence: TGTGCCAGCAGCCAAGAGTTGGGTGAAGCTTTCTTT.